This T cell receptor beta chain was sequenced during a study of human T cells and chemical hapten exposure. The time point here: patch test 1, 2 weeks after DPC sensitization. Treatment in this sample: therapeutic diphenylcyclopropenone sensitization with weekly scalp DPC. Before extraction, the whole blood was not fractionated, and total RNA was taken from it. Germline loops: CDR1 MGHRA, CDR2 YSYEKL. Trimming removed 3 bases at V and 7 bases at J, with 22 bases between. The CDR3 consists of 18 residues. In the original analysis: Samples ranged from about 23,224 to 700,000 TCRs, with a median of 95,638. TCRdb independently ran MiXCR on the RACE reads; one entry per CDR3 protein. Here the V and J calls rest on TCRdb's processing, not on the authors' analysis. The sample holds more than 150,000 distinct CDR3 sequences, about 14% seen once.

This TCR derives from a woman aged 30 to 39 with alopecia areata. Some clones in this sample may be carry-over from other donors' samples. The gene calls are TRBV4-1 and TRBJ1-6; no clear D. Material: whole blood, obtained in connection with sensitization to the hapten diphenylcyclopropenone (DPC). The CDR3 loop reads CASSQRIIGSRWNSPLHF. For the CDR3, the DNA is TGCGCCAGCAGCCAGCGAATAATAGGGTCAAGGTGGAATTCACCCCTCCACTTT.